This TCR beta chain originates from a study of cytomegalovirus exposure and HLA in healthy donors. The CDR3 totals 13 residues. CDR1 is WNHNN and CDR2 is SYGVQD in the germline V gene (reference sequence). On this clone: Its antigen is not known.

Every donor was a healthy person donating bone marrow. PCR involved 60 Vbeta and 13 Jbeta primers. TCRdb's copy holds only in-frame clones and misses some; the assay was immunoSEQ multiplex PCR. The data show 85,000 to 100,000 clones, around 80% seen once. Study-wide results and limits: Being productive about 87% or about 30% of the time was typical of most TCR beta V segments in an earlier analysis. An analysis was carried out at a later point. It showed that HLA-associated TCR beta chains were more clonally expanded than equally common non-associated chains. Listed as cytomegalovirus-associated were 170 or so TCR beta chains.

Sequenced material: PBMCs. This clonotype was obtained from a human donor in good health. The V gene is TRBV10-1, the J gene TRBJ2-5; D might be TRBD2 (6 bases). The J call may be in error: the DNA end matches TRBJ2-7 better. In DNA form, the CDR3 reads TGCGCCAGCAGTGAGACGGGAGACTACGAGCAGTACTTC. Its protein product is CASSETGDYEQYF.